The 6 T cell receptor beta chains below were found in one sample sequenced in a study of cytomegalovirus exposure and HLA in healthy donors. The method was immunoSEQ multiplex PCR; TCRdb's version includes in-frame clones alone and lacks a portion of them. The sample lists 140,000 to 150,000 clones; approximately 94% were seen once. The source material was PBMCs. These TCRs come from a man aged 18 to 30 in good health and CMV-seropositive.

V and J are TRBV5-1 and TRBJ2-1, with 7 bases aligning to TRBD2. V shed 3 bases and J 9 bases; nucleotides not matched to a gene: 12. The CDR3 has 15 residues. CDR1 is SGHRS and CDR2 is YFSETQ in the germline V gene. The CDR3 is CASSSFSGLGGEQFF. The CDR3 DNA sequence: TGCGCCAGCAGCTCGTTTAGCGGGTTGGGCGGTGAGCAGTTCTTC. The full variable domain, its missing parts supplied by reference TRBV5-1 and TRBJ2-1, is KAGVTQTPRYLIKTRGQQVTLSCSPISGHRSVSWYQQTPGQGLQFLFEYFSETQRNKGNFPGRFSGRQFSNSRSEMNVSTLELGDSALYLCASSSFSGLGGEQFFGPGTRLTVL.

This chain links TRBV13 with TRBJ2-3; TRBD1 matches at 8 bases. This CDR3 spans 16 amino acids. The junction had 10 bases not matched to a gene; V was cut back by 5 bases and J by 3 bases. The germline V gene encodes CDR1 PRHDT and CDR2 FYEKMQ (reference sequence). The CDR3 region has the DNA TGTGCCAGCAGCACACAGGGGGATCTAAGGACAGATACGCAGTATTTT. Its protein is CASSTQGDLRTDTQYF.

The V gene is TRBV5-1, the J gene TRBJ1-5; 7 nucleotides agree with TRBD1. This CDR3 has 15 residues. Per the germline V gene, CDR1 is SGHRS and CDR2 is YFSETQ. Trimming cost V 4 bases and J 4 bases; bases outside gene matches: 8. CDR3 amino acids: CASSQEGQNNQPQHF. Written as DNA, the CDR3 is TGCGCCAGCAGCCAAGAGGGACAGAATAATCAGCCCCAGCATTTT. Full variable domain (missing parts from reference TRBV5-1 and TRBJ1-5): KAGVTQTPRYLIKTRGQQVTLSCSPISGHRSVSWYQQTPGQGLQFLFEYFSETQRNKGNFPGRFSGRQFSNSRSEMNVSTLELGDSALYLCASSQEGQNNQPQHFGDGTRLSIL.

The CDR3 DNA reads TGTGCCAGTAGTACTGGACGGGATTACGAGCAGTACTTC. Residues: CASSTGRDYEQYF. The chain couples TRBV19 to TRBJ2-7; possible D gene TRBD2, 5 bases. The CDR3 totals 13 residues. V lost 4 bases, J lost 4 bases, and 11 bases lay in between. Germline lookup yields CDR1 LNHDA and CDR2 SQIVND (reference sequence).

This chain joins TRBV15 and TRBJ1-2; 10 bases match TRBD1. This CDR3 has 16 amino acids. Germline V CDR1 and CDR2: LNHNV, YYDKDF (reference sequence). After removal of 4 bases from V and 2 bases from J, the junction contained 7 bases not matched to a gene. Here the CDR3 reads CATSTGTGDTNYGYTF. The CDR3 DNA sequence: TGTGCCACCAGCACGGGGACAGGGGATACGAACTATGGCTACACCTTC.

The chain has TRBV9 and TRBJ2-7; a weak D match, TRBD1 (5 bases). Trimming left V 6 bases short and J 6 bases short, with 19 bases between. The length of the CDR3 is 14 residues. Germline lookup yields CDR1 SGDLS and CDR2 YYNGEE. The DNA of the CDR3 is TGTGCCAGCACCAGATCCTCTTCAGGGTTCGAGCAGTACTTC. This translates into CASTRSSSGFEQYF.